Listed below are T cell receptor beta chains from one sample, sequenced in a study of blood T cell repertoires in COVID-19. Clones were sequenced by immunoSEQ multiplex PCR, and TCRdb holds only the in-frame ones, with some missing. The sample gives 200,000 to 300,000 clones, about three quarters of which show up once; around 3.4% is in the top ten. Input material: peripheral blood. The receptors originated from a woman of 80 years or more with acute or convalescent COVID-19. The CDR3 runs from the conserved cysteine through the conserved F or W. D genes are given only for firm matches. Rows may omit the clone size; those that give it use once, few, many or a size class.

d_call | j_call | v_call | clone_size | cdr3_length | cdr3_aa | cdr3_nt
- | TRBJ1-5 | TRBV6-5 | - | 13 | CASRATGVQPQHF | TGTGCCAGCAGAGCTACGGGGGTTCAGCCCCAGCATTTT
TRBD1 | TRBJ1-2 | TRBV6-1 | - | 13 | CASSETGGFGYTF | TGTGCCAGCAGTGAGACAGGGGGTTTTGGCTACACCTTC
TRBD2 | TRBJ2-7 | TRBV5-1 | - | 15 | CASSHSGGSPYEQYF | TGCGCCAGCAGCCATAGCGGGGGTTCCCCCTACGAGCAGTACTTC
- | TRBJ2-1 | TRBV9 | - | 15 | CASSVHVSSYNEQFF | TGTGCCAGCAGCGTACATGTTAGCTCCTACAATGAGCAGTTCTTC
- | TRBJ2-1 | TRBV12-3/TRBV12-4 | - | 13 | CASSLADRNEQFF | TGTGCCAGCAGTTTAGCAGACAGGAATGAGCAGTTCTTC
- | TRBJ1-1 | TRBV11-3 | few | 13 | CASGSGPGDKAFF | TGTGCCAGCGGTTCAGGCCCCGGGGATAAAGCTTTCTTT
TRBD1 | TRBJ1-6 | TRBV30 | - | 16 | CAWATGTGGSNSPLHF | TGTGCCTGGGCTACCGGGACAGGGGGCTCTAATTCACCCCTCCACTTT
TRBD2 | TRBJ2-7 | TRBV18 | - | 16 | CASSSFGAGASYEQYF | TGTGCCAGCTCATCCTTCGGGGCGGGAGCCTCCTACGAGCAGTACTTC
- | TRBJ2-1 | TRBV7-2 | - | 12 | CASSPHRVGPFF | TGTGCCAGCAGCCCACACAGGGTAGGGCCGTTCTTC
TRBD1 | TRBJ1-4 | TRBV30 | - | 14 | CAWSGQATNEKLFF | TGTGCCTGGAGCGGACAGGCAACTAATGAAAAACTGTTTTTT
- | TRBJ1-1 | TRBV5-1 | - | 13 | CASSLEYNTEAFF | TGCGCCAGCAGCTTGGAATATAACACTGAAGCTTTCTTT
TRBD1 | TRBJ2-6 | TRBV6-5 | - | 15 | CASRTGTARVDVLTF | TGTGCCAGCAGAACAGGGACAGCGAGAGTAGACGTCCTGACTTTC
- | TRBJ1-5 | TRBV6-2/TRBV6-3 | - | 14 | CASSGQGSVQPQHF | TGTGCCAGCAGTGGTCAGGGATCGGTCCAGCCCCAGCATTTT
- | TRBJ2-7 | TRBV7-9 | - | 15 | CASSPITSLAYEQYF | TGTGCCAGCAGCCCCATCACTAGTTTAGCCTACGAGCAGTACTTC
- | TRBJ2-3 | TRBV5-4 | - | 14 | CASSIGTSTDTQYF | TGTGCCAGCAGCATAGGGACTAGCACAGATACGCAGTATTTT
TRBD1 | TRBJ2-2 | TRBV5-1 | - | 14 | CASSPGQGAGELFF | TGCGCCAGCAGCCCGGGACAGGGGGCCGGGGAGCTGTTTTTT
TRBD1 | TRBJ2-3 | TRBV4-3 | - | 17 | CASSQTETGGPTDTQYF | TGCGCCAGCAGCCAAACAGAAACAGGGGGCCCGACAGATACGCAGTATTTT
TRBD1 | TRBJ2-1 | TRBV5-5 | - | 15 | CASTRGQGLNNEQFF | TGTGCCAGCACTAGGGGACAGGGGCTTAACAATGAGCAGTTCTTC
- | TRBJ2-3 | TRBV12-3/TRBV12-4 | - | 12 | CASNRGTDTQYF | TGTGCCAGCAACCGAGGCACAGATACGCAGTATTTT
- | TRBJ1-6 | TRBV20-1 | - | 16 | CSASLFPDQGFSPLHF | TGCAGTGCTAGTCTCTTTCCGGACCAGGGGTTTTCACCCCTCCACTTT
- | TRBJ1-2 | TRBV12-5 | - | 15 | CASGLGGTQEGGYTF | TGTGCTAGTGGTTTGGGCGGGACGCAAGAGGGTGGCTACACCTTC
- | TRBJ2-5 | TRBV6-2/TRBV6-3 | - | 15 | CASSYAGARQETQYF | TGTGCCAGCAGTTATGCGGGGGCCAGACAAGAGACCCAGTACTTC
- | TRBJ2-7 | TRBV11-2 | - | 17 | CASSPQFGGKVSYEQYF | TGTGCCAGCAGCCCACAATTCGGGGGAAAAGTCTCCTACGAGCAGTACTTC
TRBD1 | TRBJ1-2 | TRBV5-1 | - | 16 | CASSPQTGAGGYGYTF | TGCGCCAGCAGCCCCCAGACAGGGGCTGGTGGCTATGGCTACACCTTC
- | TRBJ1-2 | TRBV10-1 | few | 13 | CASSPQGGYGYTF | TGCGCCAGCAGTCCCCAGGGAGGGTATGGCTACACCTTC
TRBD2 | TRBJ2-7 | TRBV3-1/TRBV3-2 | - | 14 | CASSLGIAGSEQYF | TGTGCCAGCAGCCTCGGGATAGCGGGGAGCGAGCAGTACTTC